What follows are 30 T cell receptor beta chains derived from one specimen sequenced in a study of vaccination and CD4 T cells after COVID-19. One entry per CDR3 protein, called by TCRdb with MiXCR from the PCR reads. Of about 18,000 distinct CDR3 sequences in the sample, 60% to 80% were seen once. The specimen comprised CD4+ T cells from blood, sampled before SARS-CoV-2 vaccination. All receptors derive from a human donor who had recovered from COVID-19.

This chain links TRBV23-1 with TRBJ1-2, with TRBD1 as a possible D gene (5 bases). TRBV23-1 is identified as an open reading frame with a role that is uncertain. The V and J ends lost 0 bases and 7 bases respectively, with 9 bases between them. The CDR3 extends over 13 amino acids. The CDR3 coding sequence is TGCGCCAGCAGTCAATCGTTCAGGGCTGGCTACACCTTC. Protein product: CASSQSFRAGYTF.

This rearrangement joins TRBV27 to TRBJ1-6, with 7 bases matching TRBD1. The germline gives CDR1 MNHEY, CDR2 SMNVEV (reference sequence). The CDR3 length is 16 residues. V lost 8 bases to trimming and J lost 4 bases; unmatched junction nucleotides: 11. CDR3 DNA sequence: TGTGCCAGCTACCCGCTAGGACAGGAATATAATTCACCCCTCCACTTT. Encoded protein: CASYPLGQEYNSPLHF.

There are a few counts of this clonotype. The chain has TRBV20-1 and TRBJ2-5; 7 nucleotides align to TRBD2. Germline CDR1 reads DFQATT; CDR2 reads SNEGSKA (reference sequence). After removal of 3 bases from V and 5 bases from J, the junction contained 3 bases not matched to a gene. This CDR3 spans 12 amino acids. The CDR3 DNA is TGCAGTGCTAGGACTAGCCGGGAGACCCAGTACTTC. It specifies CSARTSRETQYF.

This clonotype was recorded a few times. The J gene is TRBJ1-2, the V gene TRBV20-1; a weak D match, TRBD1 (5 bases). V dropped 3 bases and J dropped 4 bases, with 18 bases sitting between them. This CDR3 has 15 residues. Germline V gene lookup returns CDR1 DFQATT and CDR2 SNEGSKA (reference sequence). The CDR3 sequence: CSARDPFGGGYGYTF. The DNA of the CDR3 is TGCAGTGCTAGGGACCCCTTTGGGGGGGGCTATGGCTACACCTTC.

The chain couples TRBV18 to TRBJ2-3, with D unresolved. This CDR3 spans 14 amino acids. The V and J ends lost 4 bases and 0 bases respectively, with 8 bases between them. The germline CDR1 and CDR2 sequences are KGHSH and LQKENI. As DNA, the CDR3 is TGTGCCAGCTCACGTTCCGGGAGCACAGATACGCAGTATTTT. Amino acid sequence: CASSRSGSTDTQYF.

V gene TRBV7-8 combines with J gene TRBJ2-1; D not certain. CDR1 SGHVS and CDR2 FQNEAQ come from the germline V gene. V lost 5 bases, J lost 8 bases, and 13 bases lay in between. The length of the CDR3 is 13 residues. The CDR3 protein is CASSADLLDEQFF. The CDR3 region has the DNA TGTGCCAGCAGCGCTGATTTGTTGGATGAGCAGTTCTTC.

This clonotype was observed a handful of times. This chain links TRBV15 with TRBJ2-7, with 7 bases matching TRBD1. Unmatched junction bases numbered 19, after V lost 5 bases and J lost 3 bases. In germline, CDR1 is LNHNV, CDR2 YYDKDF (reference sequence). This CDR3 region has 18 residues. In nucleotides, the CDR3 is TGTGCCACCAGCGAGGACGGACAGGCGATGGGGTATATCTACGAGCAGTACTTC. Its protein product is CATSEDGQAMGYIYEQYF.

The chain combines TRBV6-5 with TRBJ1-2, with D unclear. Per germline, CDR1 MNHEY and CDR2 SVGAGI. V was cut by 5 bases and J by 0 bases, with 10 bases left in between. The CDR3 loop spans 14 amino acids. The CDR3 DNA sequence: TGTGCCAGCAGTGATGTTCGGGCTAACTATGGCTACACCTTC. It encodes CASSDVRANYGYTF.

The J gene is TRBJ2-7, the V gene TRBV7-8; TRBD2 matches 8 bases. The DNA matches TRBJ2-5 better at its end, which makes the J call doubtful. The CDR3 has 16 residues. CDR1 is SGHVS, CDR2 FQNEAQ, per germline. CDR3 in amino acids: CASSSGGAGVGETQYF. The CDR3 DNA follows: TGTGCCAGCAGCTCGGGAGGAGCGGGAGTTGGGGAGACCCAGTACTTC.

V is TRBV28 and J is TRBJ1-5, with D maybe TRBD1 (5 bases). Germline V lookup: CDR1 MDHEN, CDR2 SYDVKM. This CDR3 has 13 residues. The germline V and J ends were trimmed by 10 bases and 5 bases, with 15 bases remaining between them. CDR3 amino acids: CAIKQDAHQPQHF. The CDR3 DNA sequence: TGTGCCATCAAACAGGACGCTCATCAGCCCCAGCATTTT.

The chain couples TRBV6-2 or TRBV6-3 to TRBJ2-7; D possibly corresponds to TRBD1 (7 bases). This CDR3 contains 15 residues. The V end lost 6 bases, the J end lost 6 bases, and 21 bases lay between the germline ends. In germline, CDR1 is MNHEY, CDR2 SVGEGT. The CDR3 nucleotides are TGTGCCAGCAGGGGCGGGACAGACCCTACCGGCGAGCAGTACTTC. The encoded protein is CASRGGTDPTGEQYF.

J is TRBJ2-5 and V is TRBV6-1; 8 positions match TRBD2. The CDR3 is 15 amino acids. CDR1 is MNHNS, CDR2 SASEGT, per germline. V was clipped by 7 bases and J by 2 bases; unmatched bases: 9. CDR3 in amino acids: CASKPGGVTQETQYF. In nucleotides, the CDR3 is TGTGCCAGCAAGCCGGGGGGGGTGACTCAAGAGACCCAGTACTTC.

The chain recombines TRBV20-1 with TRBJ2-3, with D possibly matching TRBD2 (6 bases). The V end lost 0 bases, the J end lost 5 bases, and 15 bases lay between the germline ends. CDR1 and CDR2 (germline): DFQATT, SNEGSKA (reference sequence). The CDR3 is 15 residues long. The CDR3 nucleotides read TGCAGTGCTAGAGACGGGGCGGGACCGGGAGATACGCAGTATTTT. It codes for CSARDGAGPGDTQYF.

V and J are TRBV23-1 and TRBJ1-1; the match to TRBD1 covers 9 bases. TRBV23-1 is given ORF status, its function remaining uncertain. The CDR3 runs to 15 residues. Losses at the gene ends were 2 bases for V and 1 base for J; bases not matched to a gene: 2. The DNA of the CDR3 is TGCGCCAGCAGTCAAACAGGGGGCGAGAACACTGAAGCTTTCTTT. Translated, it gives CASSQTGGENTEAFF.

V gene TRBV27 combines with J gene TRBJ1-5; D is unresolved. The CDR3 runs to 15 residues. Between the trimmed V and J ends, which lost 3 bases and 5 bases, there was a span of 14 bases. Looked up from germline, CDR1 is MNHEY and CDR2 is SMNVEV (reference sequence). The CDR3 protein is CASSLDPRADQPQHF. The CDR3 nucleotides read TGTGCCAGCAGTTTGGATCCCCGGGCTGATCAGCCCCAGCATTTT.

This clonotype was recorded a few times. The chain recombines TRBV15 with TRBJ2-2, with D unclear. Germline V gene sequence: CDR1 LNHNV, CDR2 YYDKDF (reference sequence). This CDR3 spans 13 amino acids. Deletions cut 0 bases from V and 6 bases from J, with 5 bases between. DNA of the CDR3: TGTGCCACCAGCAGAGAAAGGGCCGGGGAGCTGTTTTTT. Translated: CATSRERAGELFF.

The CDR3 here is CASSPYGTTNSPLHF. The DNA for the CDR3 is TGTGCCAGCAGTCCTTATGGGACGACAAATTCACCCCTCCACTTT. The V gene is TRBV12-3 or TRBV12-4, the J gene TRBJ1-6, with D perhaps TRBD1 (5 bases). There are 15 residues in the CDR3. V lost 5 bases, J lost 7 bases, and 15 bases lay in between.

This clonotype is categorized as medium-sized. The CDR3 coding sequence is TGTGCCAGCCGCGGGAGTAGCACAGATACGCAGTATTTT. This translates into CASRGSSTDTQYF. The V gene is TRBV27, the J gene TRBJ2-3, with 7 nucleotides matching TRBD2. CDR1 MNHEY and CDR2 SMNVEV come from the germline V gene (reference sequence). The CDR3 spans 13 residues. With 8 bases clipped from V and 0 bases from J, the junction kept 2 bases outside the gene matches.

The V call is TRBV20-1, the J call TRBJ2-2; no reliable D call. CDR1 and CDR2 from the germline V gene are DFQATT and SNEGSKA (reference sequence). V gave up 8 bases and J gave up 1 base, with 11 bases separating them. The CDR3 runs 13 residues. CDR3 loop: CSTRARNTGELFF. The CDR3 DNA follows: TGCAGTACAAGGGCGAGGAACACCGGGGAGCTGTTTTTT.

The chain combines TRBV6-1 with TRBJ2-2; 7 nucleotides agree with TRBD2. This CDR3 region has 15 residues. Unmatched junction bases numbered 9, after V lost 6 bases and J lost 5 bases. Germline V gives CDR1 MNHNS, CDR2 SASEGT. CDR3 sequence: CASRLLAGGTGELFF. In DNA form, the CDR3 reads TGTGCCAGCAGACTTTTAGCGGGTGGAACCGGGGAGCTGTTTTTT.

This clonotype was seen once. The rearrangement uses TRBV28 and TRBJ1-5; 8 bases fit TRBD1. Looked up from germline, CDR1 is MDHEN and CDR2 is SYDVKM. With V trimmed by 5 bases and J by 0 bases, 15 bases remained unmatched. The CDR3 length is 19 residues. The CDR3, as DNA: TGTGCCAGCAGTAAATACTTGGGACAGGATAGTTATAGCAATCAGCCCCAGCATTTT. Translation gives CASSKYLGQDSYSNQPQHF.

This sequence joins TRBV2 and TRBJ2-7; D gene unclear. The CDR3 extends over 12 amino acids. The V gene lost 5 bases and the J gene lost 11 bases, with 16 bases spanning the gap. Germline V gives CDR1 SNHLY, CDR2 FYNNEI. The CDR3 reads CASSMGMGWEYF. The CDR3 DNA sequence: TGTGCCAGCAGTATGGGGATGGGTTGGGAGTACTTC.

The chain recombines TRBV11-1 with TRBJ2-3; 10 bases are shared with TRBD1. The CDR3 length is 14 residues. In germline, CDR1 is SGHAT, CDR2 FQDESV (reference sequence). V dropped 6 bases and J dropped 4; count of bases not matched to a gene: 4. In DNA form, the CDR3 reads TGTGCCAGCAGGAAGACAGGGGGCGCAGATACGCAGTATTTT. Amino acids: CASRKTGGADTQYF.

This clonotype has only a few counts. The chain has TRBV15 and TRBJ1-3, with D unresolved. The CDR3 runs 16 residues. V was cut by 0 bases and J by 0 bases, with 9 bases left in between. CDR1 LNHNV and CDR2 YYDKDF come from the germline V gene (reference sequence). Here the CDR3 DNA reads TGTGCCACCAGCAGAGATTACACCAACTCTGGAAACACCATATATTTT. Translated, it gives CATSRDYTNSGNTIYF.

This sequence joins TRBV19 and TRBJ1-2, with 7 bases aligning to TRBD1. Germline V lookup: CDR1 LNHDA, CDR2 SQIVND (reference sequence). The V and J ends lost 4 bases and 1 base, in that order; junction bases with no gene match: 3. The CDR3 loop spans 14 amino acids. This CDR3 reads CASSTRTGNYGYTF. The CDR3 DNA sequence: TGTGCCAGTAGTACCCGGACAGGTAACTATGGCTACACCTTC.

This chain joins TRBV6-2 or TRBV6-3 and TRBJ2-1; 9 nucleotides align to TRBD2. V dropped 4 bases and J dropped 14; count of bases not matched to a gene: 6. CDR3 length: 12 residues. Looked up from germline, CDR1 is MNHEY and CDR2 is SVGEGT. The CDR3 protein is CASSSSGVLEFF. DNA of the CDR3: TGTGCCAGCAGTTCTAGCGGGGTGCTGGAGTTCTTC.

The chain couples TRBV28 to TRBJ1-5, with TRBD1 matching 8 bases. CDR1 and CDR2 (germline): MDHEN, SYDVKM. The trim removed 2 bases at V and 6 bases at J, leaving 6 bases unmatched. The CDR3 has 15 amino acids. DNA for the CDR3: TGTGCCAGCAGTTTAAGGGCAGGGGGCGGTCAGCCCCAGCATTTT. Translating gives CASSLRAGGGQPQHF.

The chain has TRBV7-2 and TRBJ1-5, with D possibly TRBD1 on 6 matching bases. Trimming stripped 3 bases from V and 6 bases from J, with 15 bases between. The CDR3 is 15 amino acids. In germline, CDR1 is SGHTA, CDR2 FQGNSA. Here the CDR3 DNA reads TGTGCCAGCAGCTTCTCTCAAGGCAGGGGTCAGCCCCAGCATTTT. Amino acids: CASSFSQGRGQPQHF.

The chain is built from TRBV15 and TRBJ2-1; D not resolved. V gave up 4 bases and J gave up 8 bases, with 21 bases separating them. The CDR3 extends over 16 amino acids. In germline, CDR1 is LNHNV, CDR2 YYDKDF (reference sequence). CDR3 bases: TGTGCCACCAGCACTCCTCTCTTCCCGCGCTGGGATGAGCAGTTCTTC. It translates to CATSTPLFPRWDEQFF.

This clonotype was counted between two and nine times. The CDR3 DNA reads TGTGCCACCAGCAGAGCGAACACCGGGGAGCTGTTTTTT. Translation: CATSRANTGELFF. The J gene is TRBJ2-2, the V gene TRBV15; unclear D gene. The CDR3 sequence is 13 residues long. Trimming took off 1 base at V and 0 bases at J, with 0 bases between the two ends. CDR1 and CDR2 from the germline V gene are LNHNV and YYDKDF (reference sequence).